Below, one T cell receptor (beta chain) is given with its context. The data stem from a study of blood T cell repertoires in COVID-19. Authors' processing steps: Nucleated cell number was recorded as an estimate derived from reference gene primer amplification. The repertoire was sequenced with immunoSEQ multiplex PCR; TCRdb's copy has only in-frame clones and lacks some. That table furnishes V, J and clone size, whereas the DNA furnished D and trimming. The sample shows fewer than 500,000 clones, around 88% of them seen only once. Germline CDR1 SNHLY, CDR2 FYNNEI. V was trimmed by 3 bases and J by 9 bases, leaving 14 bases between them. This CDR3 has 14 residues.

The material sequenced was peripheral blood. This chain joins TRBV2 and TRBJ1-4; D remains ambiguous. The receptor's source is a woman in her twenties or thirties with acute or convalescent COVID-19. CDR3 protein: CASSELAGTQKLFF. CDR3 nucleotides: TGTGCCAGCAGTGAGCTGGCGGGTACCCAAAAACTGTTTTTT.